This TCR beta chain is from a study of blood T cell repertoires in COVID-19. As processed by the authors: By means of reference gene primer amplification, nucleated cell counts were estimated. Assay used: immunoSEQ multiplex PCR; TCRdb lists only in-frame clones, some missing. V and J calls and clone size are as listed in that table; D and trimming were resolved from the DNA. The sample has about 180,000 clones, 86% seen once. Sequencing was carried out using peripheral blood. This receptor was taken from a woman aged 30 to 39 with active or convalescent COVID-19.

The CDR3: CASTQGANYGYTF. As DNA, the CDR3 is TGTGCCAGCACCCAGGGGGCGAACTATGGCTACACCTTC. This chain links TRBV2 with TRBJ1-2; 8 bases are a match to TRBD1. Germline assignment: CDR1 SNHLY and CDR2 FYNNEI. The CDR3 is 13 amino acids. Unmatched junction bases numbered 3, after V lost 7 bases and J lost 2 bases.